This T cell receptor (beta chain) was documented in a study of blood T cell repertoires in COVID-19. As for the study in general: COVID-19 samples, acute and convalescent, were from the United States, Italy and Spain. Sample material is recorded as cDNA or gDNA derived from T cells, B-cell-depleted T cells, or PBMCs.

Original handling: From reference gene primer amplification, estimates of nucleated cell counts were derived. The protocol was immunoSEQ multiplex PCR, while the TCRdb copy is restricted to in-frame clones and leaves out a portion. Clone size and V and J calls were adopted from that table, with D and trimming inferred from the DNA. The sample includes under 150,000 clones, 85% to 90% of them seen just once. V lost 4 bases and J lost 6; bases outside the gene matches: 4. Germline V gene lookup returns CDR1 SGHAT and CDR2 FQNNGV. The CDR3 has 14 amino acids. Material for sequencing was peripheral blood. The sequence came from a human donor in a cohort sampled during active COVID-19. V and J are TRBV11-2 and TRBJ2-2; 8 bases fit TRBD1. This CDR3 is CASSSWTGPGELFF. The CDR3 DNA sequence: TGTGCCAGCAGCTCGTGGACAGGGCCCGGGGAGCTGTTTTTT. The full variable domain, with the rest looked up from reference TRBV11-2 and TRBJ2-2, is EAGVAQSPRYKIIEKRQSVAFWCNPISGHATLYWYQQILGQGPKLLIQFQNNGVVDDSQLPKDRFSAERLKGVDSTLKIQPAKLEDSAVYLCASSSWTGPGELFFGEGSRLTVL.